This T cell receptor (beta chain) was sequenced during a study of blood T cell repertoires in COVID-19. At the level of the study: From the United States, Italy and Spain came samples of acute and convalescent COVID-19. Sources were T cells, B-cell-depleted T cells, or PBMCs; the material itself was cDNA or gDNA.

Original methodology: Reference gene primer amplification gave estimated nucleated cell counts. Assay: immunoSEQ multiplex PCR; the TCRdb copy retains only in-frame clones and omits some. V, J and clone size are those of that table, while D and trimming were read from the DNA. The table has 70,000 or so clones, around 74% seen once. Per germline, CDR1 MNHEY and CDR2 SMNVEV (reference sequence). This CDR3 is 13 amino acids long. Trimming took off 6 bases at V and 6 bases at J, with 12 bases between the two ends. The Seattle patients, enrolled during active infection, were followed longitudinally. The chain recombines TRBV27 with TRBJ2-1; no clear D. Input material: peripheral blood. This TCR was recovered from a man in his sixties with COVID-19, enrolled during active disease. The CDR3 loop is CASRTLRGNEQFF. Written as DNA, the CDR3 is TGTGCCAGCAGAACTCTACGTGGCAATGAGCAGTTCTTC.